This TCR beta chain came from a study of cytomegalovirus exposure and HLA in healthy donors. Study-level information: Earlier findings included roughly 120 million unique TCR beta sequences obtained from 150 million to 200 million T cells.

Notes on the study in general: In an earlier analysis, in approximately 630 donors, most V segments appeared productive either ~87% or ~30% of the time. TCR beta chain V- and J-gene trimming was linked, in a later analysis, to a missense variant in DCLRE1C.

CDR3 length: 11 amino acids. Germline V gene lookup returns CDR1 ENHRY and CDR2 SYGVKD. Trimming took 7 bases from V and 6 from J, leaving 8 bases between them. This clone was recorded a few times. Its antigen remains unknown. Amplification used 60 Vbeta primers and 13 Jbeta primers. Sequencing used immunoSEQ multiplex PCR; TCRdb keeps in-frame clones, though not all of them. The sample carries 100,000 or so clones, 70% recorded once. Sequencing was performed on PBMCs. This chain uses TRBV10-3 with TRBJ2-3, with unresolved D. This TCR came from a man between 35 and 55 years old in good health and CMV-seropositive. CDR3 region: CAINAADTQYF. Here the CDR3 DNA reads TGTGCCATCAATGCAGCGGATACGCAGTATTTT.